Each of the 21 T cell receptor beta chains below was sequenced from the same sample in a study of control samples from healthy donors and cancer patients. TCRdb keeps only in-frame clones here, not all; method: immunoSEQ multiplex PCR. The table has nearly 55,000 clones, 95% to 97% seen once; the top ten hold about 2%. Sequencing was performed on blood. Receptors originate from a woman younger than 45 in good health.

This rearrangement joins TRBV7-9 to TRBJ2-3, with D maybe TRBD1 (5 bases). Between the trimmed V and J ends, which lost 3 bases and 0 bases, there was a span of 16 bases. Germline CDR1 and CDR2: SEHNR and FQNEAQ (reference sequence). The CDR3 spans 17 residues. The CDR3 spells CASSLGQGSSSTDTQYF. CDR3 sequence (DNA): TGTGCCAGCAGCTTGGGGCAGGGCTCATCTAGCACAGATACGCAGTATTTT.

This chain links TRBV6-1 with TRBJ1-1, with D perhaps matching TRBD1 (5 bases). This CDR3 comprises 14 residues. Trimming took off 1 base at V and 8 bases at J, with 14 bases between the two ends. In germline, CDR1 is MNHNS, CDR2 SASEGT. CDR3 protein: CASSEGGGKTEAFF. CDR3 in DNA: TGTGCCAGCAGTGAAGGGGGGGGTAAAACCGAAGCTTTCTTT.

V and J are TRBV24-1 and TRBJ2-3, with D unclear. V was shortened by 6 bases and J by 2 bases, with 5 bases between the two germline ends. This CDR3 has 12 residues. Germline-derived CDR1 and CDR2 are KGHDR and SFDVKD. CDR3 DNA: TGTGCCACCAGTCCAAACACAGATACGCAGTATTTT. This translates into CATSPNTDTQYF.

V and J are TRBV7-3 and TRBJ2-1; D call uncertain. Looked up from germline, CDR1 is SGHTA and CDR2 is FQGTGA. The germline V and J ends were trimmed by 0 bases and 3 bases, with 6 bases remaining between them. This CDR3 is 14 amino acids long. This CDR3 is CASSLTSDYNEQFF. As DNA, the CDR3 is TGTGCCAGCAGCTTAACGAGTGACTACAATGAGCAGTTCTTC.

The CDR3 sequence: CSAANTEAFF. For the CDR3, the DNA is TGCAGCGCCGCAAACACTGAAGCTTTCTTT. The chain has TRBV29-1 and TRBJ1-1, with unresolved D. This CDR3 is 10 amino acids long. Per the germline V gene, CDR1 is SQVTM and CDR2 is ANQGSEA. Trimming left V 7 bases short and J 2 bases short, with 5 bases between.

The J gene is TRBJ2-1, the V gene TRBV4-2; 9 bases map to TRBD2. The germline CDR1 and CDR2 sequences are LGHNA and YNFKEQ. The CDR3 has 16 amino acids. Germline trimming cut 1 base from V and 5 bases from J; bases unmatched to any gene: 6. Here the CDR3 reads CASSQGRGLANNEQFF. The CDR3 region has the DNA TGTGCCAGCAGCCAAGGAAGAGGACTAGCGAACAATGAGCAGTTCTTC.

The V gene is TRBV15, the J gene TRBJ2-1; 8 bases line up with TRBD2. This CDR3 comprises 18 residues. Unmatched junction bases numbered 11, after V lost 0 bases and J lost 4 bases. Germline V gene data show CDR1 as LNHNV and CDR2 as YYDKDF (reference sequence). The CDR3 reads CATSRDPHTSGPYNEQFF. The CDR3 bases are TGTGCCACCAGCAGAGATCCCCATACTAGCGGTCCTTACAATGAGCAGTTCTTC.

The gene calls are TRBV29-1 and TRBJ2-2; 7 bases line up with TRBD1. Germline CDR1 is SQVTM and CDR2 is ANQGSEA. CDR3 length equals 13 residues. V lost 6 bases and J lost 1; bases outside the gene matches: 2. CDR3 loop: CSVDRRNTGELFF. CDR3 bases: TGCAGCGTGGACAGGAGGAACACCGGGGAGCTGTTTTTT.

V usage is TRBV4-1 and J usage is TRBJ2-3; 11 nucleotides match TRBD2. This CDR3 spans 16 amino acids. Trimming cost V 1 base and J 5 bases; bases outside gene matches: 5. Germline CDR1 is MGHRA and CDR2 is YSYEKL. Here the CDR3 reads CASSQGRLAGGDTQYF. The CDR3, as DNA: TGCGCCAGCAGCCAAGGTCGGCTAGCGGGAGGAGATACGCAGTATTTT.

The chain combines TRBV7-9 with TRBJ2-5; D remains ambiguous. V was shortened by 5 bases and J by 2 bases, with 9 bases between the two germline ends. From germline, CDR1 is SEHNR and CDR2 FQNEAQ (reference sequence). The CDR3 totals 13 residues. The CDR3 DNA follows: TGTGCCAGCAGCCCGGACCTACAAGAGACCCAGTACTTC. It yields the protein CASSPDLQETQYF.

This CDR3 reads CSVEVSFLSARYF. The CDR3 nucleotides read TGCAGCGTTGAAGTTTCGTTTTTATCGGCCCGGTACTTC. The chain is built from TRBV29-1 and TRBJ2-4; no firm D call. With 1 base removed from V and 15 bases from J, the gap between germline ends came to 19 bases. Germline V lookup: CDR1 SQVTM, CDR2 ANQGSEA. The CDR3 length is 13 residues.

CDR3 region: CASRDQGRQPQHF. The CDR3 region has the DNA TGTGCCAGTAGGGACCAGGGGCGGCAGCCCCAGCATTTT. V is TRBV19 and J is TRBJ1-5, with D perhaps TRBD1 (6 bases). Per the germline V gene, CDR1 is LNHDA and CDR2 is SQIVND (reference sequence). This CDR3 is built from 13 residues. Trimming removed 6 bases from V and 7 bases from J, with 13 bases in between.

V and J are TRBV7-3 and TRBJ1-6; 7 nucleotides line up with TRBD1. The CDR3 loop spans 13 amino acids. Trimming removed 5 bases from V and 9 bases from J; junction bases left unmatched: 4. CDR1 and CDR2 from the germline V gene are SGHTA and FQGTGA. The CDR3 nucleotides read TGTGCCAGCAGCGCGACAGGGACTTCACCCCTCCACTTT. It yields the protein CASSATGTSPLHF.

The genes are TRBV7-9 and TRBJ1-1; D gene unclear. This CDR3 has 16 amino acids. The V end lost 1 base, the J end lost 1 base, and 13 bases lay between the germline ends. Germline V gene sequence: CDR1 SEHNR, CDR2 FQNEAQ (reference sequence). CDR3 sequence: CASSLVLRRRNTEAFF. As DNA, the CDR3 is TGTGCCAGCAGCTTAGTCTTACGGCGGAGGAACACTGAAGCTTTCTTT.

For the CDR3, the DNA is TGTGCCAGCAGCTTTCCCCGCGGGAGCTCAGAGACCCAGTACTTC. This translates into CASSFPRGSSETQYF. V gene TRBV7-9 combines with J gene TRBJ2-5; TRBD2 matches at 7 bases. V was clipped by 3 bases and J by 4 bases; unmatched bases: 8. The CDR3 sequence is 15 residues long. CDR1 is SEHNR, CDR2 FQNEAQ, per germline (reference sequence).

This rearrangement joins TRBV5-4 to TRBJ1-2, with D tentatively TRBD1 (5 bases). The CDR3 runs to 12 residues. The germline V gene has CDR1 SGHNT and CDR2 YYREEE (reference sequence). Trimming pared 1 base from V and 4 bases from J, leaving 5 bases between. CDR3 region: CASSLTGYGYTF. The CDR3 bases are TGTGCCAGCAGCTTGACAGGCTATGGCTACACCTTC.

The rearrangement uses TRBV10-3 and TRBJ2-1; D is uncertain. Trimming pared 3 bases from V and 10 bases from J, leaving 10 bases between. The V gene's germline CDR1 is ENHRY and CDR2 SYGVKD. This CDR3 is 12 amino acids long. The CDR3 DNA follows: TGTGCCATCAGTGAAAGGGAAGTCGAGCAGTTCTTC. Amino acid sequence: CAISEREVEQFF.

CDR3 region: CAWSPPGRPSSYEQYF. Written as DNA, the CDR3 is TGTGCCTGGAGTCCCCCCGGCAGGCCCTCTTCTTACGAGCAGTACTTC. This chain uses TRBV30 with TRBJ2-7; D unresolved. This CDR3 has 16 residues. Germline V gene sequence: CDR1 GTSNPN, CDR2 SVGIG (reference sequence). Between the trimmed V and J ends, which lost 2 bases and 4 bases, there was a span of 21 bases.

V is TRBV6-5 and J is TRBJ2-6, with D possibly being TRBD2 (7 bases). CDR3 length equals 15 residues. The V gene's germline CDR1 is MNHEY and CDR2 SVGAGI. Trimming stripped 5 bases from V and 3 bases from J, with 11 bases between. CDR3 DNA sequence: TGTGCCAGCAGTAGGGGGAGGGTTGGGGCCAACGTCCTGACTTTC. Translation: CASSRGRVGANVLTF.

This rearrangement joins TRBV27 to TRBJ2-1; D uncertain. V was shortened by 6 bases and J by 4 bases, with 7 bases between the two germline ends. This CDR3 contains 12 residues. Germline V CDR1 and CDR2: MNHEY, SMNVEV (reference sequence). The CDR3 coding sequence is TGTGCCAGCAGGAGGAGTTACAATGAGCAGTTCTTC. Its protein product is CASRRSYNEQFF.

This clone has just a few counts. This sequence joins TRBV4-2 and TRBJ2-3; 15 bases are a match to TRBD2. The V segment lost 3 bases and the J segment 6 bases; nucleotides outside the gene matches: 4. The CDR3 has 16 amino acids. The germline V gene has CDR1 LGHNA and CDR2 YNFKEQ. The CDR3 reads CASSQGLAGGVDTQYF. CDR3 nucleotide sequence: TGTGCCAGCAGCCAGGGACTAGCGGGAGGAGTGGATACGCAGTATTTT.